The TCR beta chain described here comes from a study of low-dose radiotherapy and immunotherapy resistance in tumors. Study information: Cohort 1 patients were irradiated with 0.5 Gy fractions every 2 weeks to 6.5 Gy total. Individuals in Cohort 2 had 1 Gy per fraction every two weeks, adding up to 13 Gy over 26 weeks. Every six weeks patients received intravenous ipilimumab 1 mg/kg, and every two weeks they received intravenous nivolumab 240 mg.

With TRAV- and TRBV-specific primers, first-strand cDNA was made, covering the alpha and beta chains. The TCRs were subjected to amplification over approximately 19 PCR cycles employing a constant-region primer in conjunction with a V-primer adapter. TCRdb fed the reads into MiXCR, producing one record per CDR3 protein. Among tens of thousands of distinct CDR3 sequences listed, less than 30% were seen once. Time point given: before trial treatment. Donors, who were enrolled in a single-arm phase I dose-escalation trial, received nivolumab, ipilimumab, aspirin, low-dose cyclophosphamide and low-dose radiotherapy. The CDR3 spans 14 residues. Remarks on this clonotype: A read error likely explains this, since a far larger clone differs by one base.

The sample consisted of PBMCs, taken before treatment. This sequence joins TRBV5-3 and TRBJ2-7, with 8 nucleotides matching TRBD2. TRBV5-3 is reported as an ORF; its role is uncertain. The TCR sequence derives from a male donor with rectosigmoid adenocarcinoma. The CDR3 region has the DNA TGTGACAGCAGCCGTGAGCGGGAGTTCTACGAGCAGTACTTC. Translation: CDSSREREFYEQYF.